The source of this T cell receptor beta chain is a study of blood T cell repertoires in COVID-19. Study at large: The United States, Italy and Spain provided the acute and convalescent COVID-19 samples.

The CDR3 consists of 13 residues. V lost 6 bases and J 9 bases, leaving 12 bases between the germline ends. CDR1 is MNHNY, CDR2 SVGAGI, per germline (reference sequence). The authors' processing: It was from reference gene primer amplification that nucleated cell counts were estimated. The table came from immunoSEQ multiplex PCR; TCRdb's copy has only in-frame clones and leaves some out. V and J calls and clone size are copied from that table; D and trimming were computed from the DNA. The data hold about 140,000 clones, with roughly 82% observed a single time. This clone was observed once. This clonotype originated in an older man with acute or convalescent COVID-19. The rearrangement uses TRBV6-6 and TRBJ1-6, with TRBD1 as a possible D gene (6 bases). Material: peripheral blood. This CDR3 reads CASRPGGRSPLHF. DNA for the CDR3: TGTGCCAGCAGACCGGGGGGGCGTTCACCCCTCCACTTT.